Each of the 20 T cell receptor beta chains below was sequenced from the same sample in a study of T cell responses to AZD1222 COVID-19 vaccine. The table came from immunoSEQ multiplex PCR; TCRdb's copy has only in-frame clones and leaves some out. Of approximately 200,000 clones in the sample, more than 85% were seen once. The sample was peripheral blood, taken 28 days after the second AZD1222 dose. The receptors stem from an adult who received the AZD1222 COVID-19 vaccine.

The V call is TRBV14, the J call TRBJ2-7; D remains ambiguous. CDR1 is SGHDN, CDR2 FVKESK, per germline. The CDR3 runs to 13 residues. V was clipped by 2 bases and J by 1 base, with 6 bases between them. CDR3 residues: CASSQLTSYEQYF. The CDR3 nucleotides are TGTGCCAGCAGCCAACTGACATCCTACGAGCAGTACTTC. The full variable domain, rest sourced from reference TRBV14 and TRBJ2-7, is EAGVTQFPSHSVIEKGQTVTLRCDPISGHDNLYWYRRVMGKEIKFLLHFVKESKQDESGMPNNRFLAERTGGTYSTLKVQPAELEDSGVYFCASSQLTSYEQYFGPGTRLTVT.

The chain employs TRBV28 and TRBJ1-5; the D is unclear. V lost 1 base and J lost 1, with 11 bases in between. Per the germline V gene, CDR1 is MDHEN and CDR2 is SYDVKM. The CDR3 has 16 residues. The CDR3 loop is CASSLFRATSNQPQHF. The CDR3 region has the DNA TGTGCCAGCAGTTTATTTCGTGCAACAAGCAATCAGCCCCAGCATTTT.

The chain has TRBV6-5 and TRBJ2-1, with D unclear. The germline gives CDR1 MNHEY, CDR2 SVGAGI. The CDR3 is made up of 11 amino acids. V lost 7 bases to trimming and J lost 3 bases, with 4 bases between them. In nucleotides, the CDR3 is TGTGCCAGCATAGGCTACAATGAGCAGTTCTTC. Translating gives CASIGYNEQFF.

The chain links TRBV23-1 to TRBJ2-7, with TRBD1 matching over 8 bases. TRBV23-1 is an open reading frame, and its role is uncertain. CDR3 length equals 15 residues. V shed 2 bases, J shed 0 bases, and the junction held 3 bases outside the gene matches. The CDR3 DNA follows: TGCGCCAGCAGTCAACCGGGACAGGCCTCCTACGAGCAGTACTTC. Protein sequence: CASSQPGQASYEQYF.

J is TRBJ1-1 and V is TRBV29-1; D not certain. The CDR3 spans 14 residues. With 6 bases removed from V and 5 bases from J, the gap between germline ends came to 19 bases. Germline CDR1 is SQVTM and CDR2 is ANQGSEA. DNA for the CDR3: TGCAGCGTCCCCGGTTCGGGAGAAGGGACTGAAGCTTTCTTT. Its protein product is CSVPGSGEGTEAFF.

This chain joins TRBV3-1 (or the pseudogene TRBV3-2) and TRBJ2-3, with a possible D match to TRBD2 (5 bases). V was pared by 6 bases and J by 4 bases, with 8 bases between. Per germline, CDR1 LGHDT and CDR2 YNNKEL (reference sequence). The CDR3 consists of 12 residues. This chain's CDR3 is CASRAGADTQYF. The CDR3 coding sequence is TGTGCCAGCAGAGCCGGGGCAGATACGCAGTATTTT.

CDR3 region: CASSSPEGEREGLNYNEQFF. In DNA form, the CDR3 reads TGTGCCAGCAGCTCCCCAGAGGGTGAGAGGGAGGGCCTGAATTACAATGAGCAGTTCTTC. The V call is TRBV7-3, the J call TRBJ2-1; 7 bases match TRBD2. The CDR3 is made up of 20 amino acids. Looked up from germline, CDR1 is SGHTA and CDR2 is FQGTGA. The J segment lost 4 bases and the V segment lost 4 bases, leaving 22 bases of the junction unmatched.

The chain couples TRBV5-1 to TRBJ2-5; a possible D gene is TRBD2 (5 bases). The length of the CDR3 is 15 residues. V shed 0 bases and J shed 0 bases, with 9 bases lying between them. In germline, CDR1 is SGHRS, CDR2 YFSETQ. The CDR3 region has the DNA TGCGCCAGCAGCTTGGCCCCCGGGAACCAAGAGACCCAGTACTTC. Translation: CASSLAPGNQETQYF.

This chain uses TRBV24-1 with TRBJ1-4, with TRBD1 identical over 8 bases. Germline values: CDR1 KGHDR, CDR2 SFDVKD. This CDR3 comprises 15 residues. The junction had 8 bases not matched to a gene; V was cut back by 5 bases and J by 7 bases. CDR3 amino acids: CATSGGQDPLEKLFF. The CDR3, as DNA: TGTGCCACCAGTGGGGGACAGGACCCCCTTGAAAAACTGTTTTTT.

The gene calls are TRBV2 and TRBJ1-6; D unclear. Germline loops: CDR1 SNHLY, CDR2 FYNNEI. The ends were cut back, 3 bases at V and 0 bases at J, with 6 bases in the middle. The CDR3 spans 15 residues. CDR3 region: CASSDSLSYNSPLHF. In DNA, the CDR3 is TGTGCCAGCAGTGACAGCCTCTCCTATAATTCACCCCTCCACTTT.

This chain uses TRBV12-3 or TRBV12-4 with TRBJ2-5; 8 bases match TRBD1. V was clipped by 6 bases and J by 7 bases; unmatched bases: 7. The CDR3 has 13 residues. Here the CDR3 DNA reads TGTGCCAGCAGGACGACAGGGGAAATGACCCAGTACTTC. This codes for CASRTTGEMTQYF.

This chain joins TRBV6-5 and TRBJ1-6, with 12 bases that match TRBD1. Trimming took 6 bases from V and 10 from J; bases not matched to a gene: 7. Looked up from germline, CDR1 is MNHEY and CDR2 is SVGAGI. This CDR3 has 15 amino acids. Written as DNA, the CDR3 is TGTGCCAGCAGGACCCGGGACAGGGGGCTGTCACCCCTCCACTTT. It specifies CASRTRDRGLSPLHF.

This clone was recorded once. V and J are TRBV7-3 and TRBJ2-7; tentatively, D is TRBD2 (5 bases). Germline assignment: CDR1 SGHTA and CDR2 FQGTGA. The CDR3 is made up of 13 amino acids. Trimming shortened V by 2 bases and J by 2 bases, and 7 bases separated the two germline ends. CDR3 protein: CASSLGRAYEQYF. CDR3 DNA: TGTGCCAGCAGCTTAGGGAGAGCCTACGAGCAGTACTTC.

This clone appeared a few times. The gene calls are TRBV12-5 and TRBJ2-1, with D uncertain. The V gene lost 2 bases and the J gene lost 8 bases, with 13 bases spanning the gap. In germline, CDR1 is LGHNT, CDR2 FRNRAP. This CDR3 has 14 amino acids. The CDR3 here is CASGLISAPDEQFF. The CDR3 DNA is TGTGCTAGTGGTTTGATTTCCGCCCCGGATGAGCAGTTCTTC.

The V and J genes are TRBV30 and TRBJ2-7, with a weak D call TRBD2 (7 bases). The CDR3 spans 15 residues. The V gene lost 3 bases and the J gene lost 10 bases, with 25 bases spanning the gap. Per the germline V gene, CDR1 is GTSNPN and CDR2 is SVGIG (reference sequence). The CDR3 sequence is CAWSPRGGQGGGQYF. DNA for the CDR3: TGTGCCTGGAGCCCCAGAGGGGGTCAGGGAGGGGGACAGTACTTC.

V is TRBV7-2 and J is TRBJ2-1; 7 bases are a match to TRBD2. J gave up 7 bases and V 3 bases, and 9 bases lay outside the gene matches. The V gene's germline CDR1 is SGHTA and CDR2 FQGNSA. This CDR3 spans 15 amino acids. The CDR3 sequence: CASSFFGTTPNEQFF. DNA for the CDR3: TGTGCCAGCAGCTTTTTCGGGACTACGCCGAATGAGCAGTTCTTC.

This chain links TRBV5-4 with TRBJ2-3; 9 bases fit TRBD1. The germline CDR1 and CDR2 sequences are SGHNT and YYREEE (reference sequence). The trim removed 4 bases at V and 2 bases at J, leaving 5 bases unmatched. The CDR3 totals 15 residues. The CDR3 region is CASSLGTGLTDTQYF. The CDR3 DNA sequence: TGTGCCAGCAGCCTAGGGACAGGGCTCACAGATACGCAGTATTTT.

This rearrangement joins TRBV7-3 to TRBJ2-7; TRBD1 might be the D (5 bases). Germline-derived CDR1 and CDR2 are SGHTA and FQGTGA. Trimming shortened V by 5 bases and J by 0 bases, and 11 bases separated the two germline ends. The CDR3 totals 14 residues. The CDR3 spells CASSPDRLSYEQYF. In DNA, the CDR3 is TGTGCCAGCAGCCCAGACAGACTCTCCTACGAGCAGTACTTC.

DNA of the CDR3: TGTGCCAGCAGTGAGTCTCCGAGGTTAGCAGGTACCGGGGAGCTGTTTTTT. Amino acid sequence: CASSESPRLAGTGELFF. V gene TRBV2 combines with J gene TRBJ2-2; D ambiguous. Trimming shortened V by 3 bases and J by 5 bases, and 19 bases separated the two germline ends. This CDR3 is built from 17 residues. Per germline, CDR1 SNHLY and CDR2 FYNNEI.

This chain links TRBV9 with TRBJ2-2; no firm D call. This CDR3 is 16 amino acids long. CDR1 and CDR2 from the germline V gene are SGDLS and YYNGEE. V lost 3 bases to trimming and J lost 5 bases, with 17 bases between them. The CDR3 here is CASSAVEGFGTGELFF. DNA of the CDR3: TGTGCCAGCAGCGCCGTAGAAGGCTTTGGAACCGGGGAGCTGTTTTTT.